One sample yielded the 20 T cell receptor beta chains listed below, sequenced in a study of early stage breast cancer tumors. TCRdb's table, derived via immunoSEQ multiplex PCR, lists solely in-frame clones and lacks some. The sample contains 44,000 or so clones, roughly four fifths of which appear only once. Source material: blood. The receptors shown here come from a person aged 45 to 59 with breast cancer.

This clone was counted a single time. The CDR3 DNA sequence: TGTGCCAGCAGGCGACAGGGGTCCTCCAATCAGCCCCAGCATTTT. Protein sequence: CASRRQGSSNQPQHF. This chain links TRBV28 with TRBJ1-5, with 8 nucleotides matching TRBD1. The germline gives CDR1 MDHEN, CDR2 SYDVKM. The CDR3 consists of 15 residues. The V and J ends lost 6 bases and 3 bases, in that order; junction bases with no gene match: 7.

This clone was seen just once. The chain combines TRBV28 with TRBJ1-6; D call uncertain. The CDR3 runs to 12 residues. The germline V gene encodes CDR1 MDHEN and CDR2 SYDVKM. The V end was cut by 1 base, the J end by 5 bases, with 0 bases between. The CDR3 DNA is TGTGCCAGCAGTTTATATAATTCACCCCTCCACTTT. This encodes CASSLYNSPLHF.

The CDR3 here is CASSPSTDTQYF. CDR3 DNA: TGTGCCAGCAGTCCGAGCACAGATACGCAGTATTTT. This chain uses TRBV6-1 with TRBJ2-3; D uncertain. This CDR3 has 12 amino acids. Germline CDR1 reads MNHNS; CDR2 reads SASEGT. The V gene lost 5 bases and the J gene lost 0 bases, with 3 bases spanning the gap.

The chain links TRBV7-8 to TRBJ1-3; no clear D gene. This CDR3 spans 19 amino acids. Germline CDR1 is SGHVS and CDR2 is FQNEAQ. V lost 0 bases to trimming and J lost 0 bases, with 18 bases between them. CDR3 residues: CASSLARFPITDSGNTIYF. In DNA form, the CDR3 reads TGTGCCAGCAGCTTAGCCCGCTTTCCTATTACGGACTCTGGAAACACCATATATTTT.

This sequence joins TRBV5-1 and TRBJ2-3, with 14 bases that match TRBD2. Trimming cost V 4 bases and J 2 bases; bases outside gene matches: 6. The CDR3 extends over 17 amino acids. The germline CDR1 and CDR2 sequences are SGHRS and YFSETQ. The CDR3, as DNA: TGCGCCAGCAGCAAGGGACTAGCGGGGGCCTCCACAGATACGCAGTATTTT. This gives the protein CASSKGLAGASTDTQYF.

About this clone itself: A junction boundary mismatches the germline segment, possibly from a read error. This rearrangement joins TRBV5-5 to TRBJ2-7; TRBD2 matches 11 bases. The CDR3 has 13 amino acids. Germline V CDR1 and CDR2: SGHKS, YYEKEE (reference sequence). The CDR3 reads CASSSTSGSSSVF. The CDR3, as DNA: TGTGCCAGCAGCTCTACTAGCGGGAGCTCGTCGGTTTTC. Drawing the rest from reference TRBV5-5 and TRBJ2-7, the complete variable domain is DAGVTQSPTHLIKTRGQQVTLRCSPISGHKSVSWYQQVLGQGPQFIFQYYEKEERGRGNFPDRFSARQFPNYSSELNVNALLLGDSALYLCASSSTSGSSSVFGPGTRLTVT.

This clone appeared a few times. The V gene is TRBV28, the J gene TRBJ1-2; D may be TRBD1 (5 bases). CDR3 length: 16 residues. Trimming cost V 1 base and J 2 bases, with 14 bases left between them. Germline loops: CDR1 MDHEN, CDR2 SYDVKM. Here the CDR3 DNA reads TGTGCCAGCAGTTTATACGTGGCAGGGAGGAACTATGGCTACACCTTC. It encodes CASSLYVAGRNYGYTF.

This clone occurred once. The chain couples TRBV7-2 to TRBJ2-3; D might be TRBD2 (5 bases). The V end was cut by 5 bases, the J end by 4 bases, with 10 bases between. Germline CDR1 SGHTA, CDR2 FQGNSA. There are 13 residues in the CDR3. The CDR3 loop reads CASSLRRADTQYF. In DNA form, the CDR3 reads TGTGCCAGCAGCCTGAGGCGGGCAGATACGCAGTATTTT.

Comments on this clone: Other DNA sequences within the sample encode an identical CDR3. The chain is built from TRBV30 and TRBJ2-3, with D unclear. The CDR3 is 11 amino acids. V lost 2 bases and J lost 2, with 2 bases in between. The V gene's germline CDR1 is GTSNPN and CDR2 SVGIG (reference sequence). The DNA for the CDR3 is TGTGCCTGGAGTTTCACAGATACGCAGTATTTT. Translating gives CAWSFTDTQYF.

V usage is TRBV7-9 and J usage is TRBJ1-4, with TRBD1 as a possible D gene (6 bases). The V gene lost 5 bases and the J gene lost 5 bases, with 15 bases spanning the gap. The CDR3 has 15 residues. Germline V gives CDR1 SEHNR, CDR2 FQNEAQ (reference sequence). Here the CDR3 reads CASSVRGAANEKLFF. In nucleotides, the CDR3 is TGTGCCAGCAGCGTTCGGGGGGCGGCGAATGAAAAACTGTTTTTT. The full variable domain, completed using reference TRBV7-9 and TRBJ1-4, is DTGVSQNPRHKITKRGQNVTFRCDPISEHNRLYWYRQTLGQGPEFLTYFQNEAQLEKSRLLSDRFSAERPKGSFSTLEIQRTEQGDSAMYLCASSVRGAANEKLFFGSGTQLSVL.

As for this clone: One end of the junction is discordant with germline, which a read error may explain. V is TRBV2 and J is TRBJ2-1; TRBD1 matches at 9 bases. Germline CDR1 SNHLY, CDR2 FYNNEI. The CDR3 covers 15 residues. The CDR3: CASTEQGAFFNEQFF. DNA of the CDR3: TGTGCCAGCACTGAACAGGGGGCGTTTTTCAATGAGCAGTTCTTC.

The chain couples TRBV6-6 to TRBJ1-1; no clear D gene. The CDR3 runs 13 residues. Germline V CDR1 and CDR2: MNHNY, SVGAGI (reference sequence). Deletions cut 2 bases from V and 6 bases from J, with 10 bases between. CDR3 protein: CASSYIDGAEAFF. Here the CDR3 DNA reads TGTGCCAGCAGTTACATCGACGGCGCTGAAGCTTTCTTT.

The V and J genes are TRBV10-3 and TRBJ1-5, with 8 bases that match TRBD1. The germline gives CDR1 ENHRY, CDR2 SYGVKD. The CDR3 is 15 amino acids. The trim removed 3 bases at V and 4 bases at J, leaving 5 bases unmatched. The CDR3 bases are TGTGCCATCAGTGAAGGGGGACAGGTAAATCAGCCCCAGCATTTT. Translation: CAISEGGQVNQPQHF.

The CDR3 coding sequence is TGCGCCAGCAGCCAAGATCGGGAGACAGGGGCCCCAGATACGCAGTATTTT. It yields the protein CASSQDRETGAPDTQYF. The V call is TRBV4-3, the J call TRBJ2-3; 8 bases line up with TRBD1. J lost 4 bases, V lost 0 bases, and 9 bases had no gene match. Germline CDR1 and CDR2: LGHNA and YSLEER. The CDR3 has 17 residues.

The CDR3 nucleotides are TGCGCCAGCAGCCAAGGGGCCGGGGGGAACACCGGGGAGCTGTTTTTT. Amino acids: CASSQGAGGNTGELFF. The chain links TRBV4-3 to TRBJ2-2, with TRBD2 as a possible D gene (6 bases). Germline V gene sequence: CDR1 LGHNA, CDR2 YSLEER. This CDR3 is 16 amino acids long. Trimming removed 1 base from V and 1 base from J, with 10 bases in between.

The chain uses TRBV6-5 and TRBJ1-1; D gene ambiguous. CDR3 length: 11 residues. Germline assignment: CDR1 MNHEY and CDR2 SVGAGI. V shed 8 bases and J shed 3 bases, with 7 bases lying between them. The CDR3 DNA reads TGTGCCAGCGGCGGCTACACTGAAGCTTTCTTT. This codes for CASGGYTEAFF.

The chain employs TRBV10-2 and TRBJ1-1; D is possibly TRBD1 (6 bases). V was pared by 3 bases and J by 10 bases, with 24 bases between. There are 16 residues in the CDR3. Per germline, CDR1 WSHSY and CDR2 SAAADI. The CDR3 is CASSDFGTRTSWGAFF. CDR3 sequence (DNA): TGCGCCAGCAGTGATTTTGGGACAAGGACTTCATGGGGAGCTTTCTTT.

J is TRBJ2-7 and V is TRBV5-1, with D perhaps TRBD1 or TRBD2 (5 bases each). V was pared by 0 bases and J by 4 bases, with 20 bases between. The CDR3 length is 17 residues. The germline V gene has CDR1 SGHRS and CDR2 YFSETQ. The CDR3, as DNA: TGCGCCAGCAGCTTGGTCCGGGGCCCCACCCGGATTTACGAGCAGTACTTC. It encodes CASSLVRGPTRIYEQYF. The full variable domain, in which reference TRBV5-1 and TRBJ2-7 provide the parts outside the CDR3, is KAGVTQTPRYLIKTRGQQVTLSCSPISGHRSVSWYQQTPGQGLQFLFEYFSETQRNKGNFPGRFSGRQFSNSRSEMNVSTLELGDSALYLCASSLVRGPTRIYEQYFGPGTRLTVT.

This chain joins TRBV19 and TRBJ1-6; TRBD1 agrees at 9 bases. The V gene's germline CDR1 is LNHDA and CDR2 SQIVND (reference sequence). CDR3 length: 17 amino acids. V lost 4 bases to trimming and J lost 8 bases; unmatched junction nucleotides: 12. The CDR3 reads CASSTIQGAVQDSPLHF. CDR3 DNA sequence: TGTGCCAGTAGTACAATACAGGGGGCCGTTCAGGATTCACCCCTCCACTTT.

The V gene is TRBV28, the J gene TRBJ1-2; D gene uncertain. The CDR3 extends over 13 amino acids. Germline CDR1 MDHEN, CDR2 SYDVKM. V lost 10 bases and J 0 bases, leaving 12 bases between the germline ends. The CDR3 spells CATSPKANYGYTF. Here the CDR3 DNA reads TGTGCCACCTCGCCAAAAGCTAACTATGGCTACACCTTC.